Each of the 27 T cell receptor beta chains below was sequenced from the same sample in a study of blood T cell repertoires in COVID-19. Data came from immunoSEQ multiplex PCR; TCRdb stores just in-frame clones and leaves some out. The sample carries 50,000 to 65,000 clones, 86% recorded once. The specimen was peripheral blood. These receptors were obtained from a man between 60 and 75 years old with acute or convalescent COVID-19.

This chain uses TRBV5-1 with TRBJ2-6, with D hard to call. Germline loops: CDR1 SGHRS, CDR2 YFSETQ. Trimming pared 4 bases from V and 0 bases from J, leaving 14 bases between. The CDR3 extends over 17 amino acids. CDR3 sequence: CASSAGASDSGANVLTF. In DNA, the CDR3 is TGCGCCAGCAGCGCCGGAGCTAGTGACTCTGGGGCCAACGTCCTGACTTTC.

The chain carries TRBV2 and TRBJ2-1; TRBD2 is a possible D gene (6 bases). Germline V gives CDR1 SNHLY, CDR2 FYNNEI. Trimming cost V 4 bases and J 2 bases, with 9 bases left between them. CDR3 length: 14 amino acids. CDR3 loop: CASSGGTAYNEQFF. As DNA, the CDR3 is TGTGCCAGCAGTGGCGGGACGGCCTACAATGAGCAGTTCTTC.

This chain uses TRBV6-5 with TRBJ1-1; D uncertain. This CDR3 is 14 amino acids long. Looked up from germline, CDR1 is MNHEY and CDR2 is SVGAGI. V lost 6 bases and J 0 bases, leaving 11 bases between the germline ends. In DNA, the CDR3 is TGTGCCAGCAGCCCCGGTTTGCTGAACACTGAAGCTTTCTTT. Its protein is CASSPGLLNTEAFF.

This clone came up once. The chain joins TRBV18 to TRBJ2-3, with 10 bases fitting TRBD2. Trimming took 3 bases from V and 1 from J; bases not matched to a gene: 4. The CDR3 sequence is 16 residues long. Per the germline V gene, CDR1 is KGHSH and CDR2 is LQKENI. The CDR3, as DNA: TGTGCCAGCTCACCGGTAGGGACTAGCGGCACAGATACGCAGTATTTT. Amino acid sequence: CASSPVGTSGTDTQYF. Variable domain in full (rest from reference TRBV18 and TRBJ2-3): NAGVMQNPRHLVRRRGQEARLRCSPMKGHSHVYWYRQLPEEGLKFMVYLQKENIIDESGMPKERFSAEFPKEGPSILRIQQVVRGDSAAYFCASSPVGTSGTDTQYFGPGTRLTVL.

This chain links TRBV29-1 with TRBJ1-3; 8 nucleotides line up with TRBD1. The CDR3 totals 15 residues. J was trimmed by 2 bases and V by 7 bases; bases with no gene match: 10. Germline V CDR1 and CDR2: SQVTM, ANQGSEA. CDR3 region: CSGAGQDGPGNTIYF. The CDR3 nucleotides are TGCAGCGGCGCGGGACAGGATGGTCCTGGAAACACCATATATTTT.

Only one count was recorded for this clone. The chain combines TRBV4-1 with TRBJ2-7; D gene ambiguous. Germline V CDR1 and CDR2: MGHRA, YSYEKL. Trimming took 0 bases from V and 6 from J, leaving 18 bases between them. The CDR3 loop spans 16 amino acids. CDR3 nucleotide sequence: TGCGCCAGCAGCCAAGAGGTCACCCGGGTCGGTTTCGAGCAGTACTTC. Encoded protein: CASSQEVTRVGFEQYF.

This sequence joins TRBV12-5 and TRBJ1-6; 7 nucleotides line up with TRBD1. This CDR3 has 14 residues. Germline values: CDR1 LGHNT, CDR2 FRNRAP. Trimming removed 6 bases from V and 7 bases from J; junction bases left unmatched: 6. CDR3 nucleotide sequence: TGTGCTAGTGGCACGGGACAGCAGAATTCACCCCTCCACTTT. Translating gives CASGTGQQNSPLHF.

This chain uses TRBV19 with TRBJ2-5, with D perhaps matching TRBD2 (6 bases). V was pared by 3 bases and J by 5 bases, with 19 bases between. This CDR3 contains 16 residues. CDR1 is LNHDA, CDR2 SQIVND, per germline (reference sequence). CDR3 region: CASSIGLAGSWETQYF. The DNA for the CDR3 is TGTGCCAGTAGTATCGGTTTGGCGGGGTCGTGGGAGACCCAGTACTTC.

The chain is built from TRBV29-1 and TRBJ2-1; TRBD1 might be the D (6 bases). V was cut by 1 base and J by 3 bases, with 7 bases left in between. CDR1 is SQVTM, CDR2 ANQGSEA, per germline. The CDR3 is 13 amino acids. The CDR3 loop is CSVEGTVYNEQFF. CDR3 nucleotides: TGCAGCGTTGAAGGGACAGTCTACAATGAGCAGTTCTTC.

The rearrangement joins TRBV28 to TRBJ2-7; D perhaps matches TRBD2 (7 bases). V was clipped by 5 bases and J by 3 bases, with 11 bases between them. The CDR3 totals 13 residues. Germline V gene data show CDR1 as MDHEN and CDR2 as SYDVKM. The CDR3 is CASSRGGGYEQYF. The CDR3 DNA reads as TGTGCCAGCAGTCGGGGAGGGGGCTACGAGCAGTACTTC. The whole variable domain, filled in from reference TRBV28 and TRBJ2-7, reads DVKVTQSSRYLVKRTGEKVFLECVQDMDHENMFWYRQDPGLGLRLIYFSYDVKMKEKGDIPEGYSVSREKKERFSLILESASTNQTSMYLCASSRGGGYEQYFGPGTRLTVT.

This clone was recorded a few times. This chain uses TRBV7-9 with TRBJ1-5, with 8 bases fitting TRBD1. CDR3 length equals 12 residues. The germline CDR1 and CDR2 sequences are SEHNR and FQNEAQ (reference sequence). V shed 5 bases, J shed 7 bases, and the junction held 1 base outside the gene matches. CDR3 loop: CASSDRGQPQHF. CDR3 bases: TGTGCCAGCAGCGACAGGGGCCAGCCCCAGCATTTT.

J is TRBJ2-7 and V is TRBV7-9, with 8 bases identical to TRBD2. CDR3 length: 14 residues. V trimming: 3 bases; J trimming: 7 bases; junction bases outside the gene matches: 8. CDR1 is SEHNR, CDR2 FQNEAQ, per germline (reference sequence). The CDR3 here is CASSFERELGEQYF. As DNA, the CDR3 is TGTGCCAGCAGCTTCGAGCGGGAGTTGGGAGAGCAGTACTTC.

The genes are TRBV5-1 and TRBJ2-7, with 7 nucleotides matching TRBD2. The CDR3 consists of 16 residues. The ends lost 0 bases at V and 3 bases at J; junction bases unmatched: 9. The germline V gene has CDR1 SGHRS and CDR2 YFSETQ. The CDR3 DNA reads TGCGCCAGCAGCTTGGGTCACGGGGGGAGCTACTACGAGCAGTACTTC. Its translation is CASSLGHGGSYYEQYF. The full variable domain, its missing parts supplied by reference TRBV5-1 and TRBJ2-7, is KAGVTQTPRYLIKTRGQQVTLSCSPISGHRSVSWYQQTPGQGLQFLFEYFSETQRNKGNFPGRFSGRQFSNSRSEMNVSTLELGDSALYLCASSLGHGGSYYEQYFGPGTRLTVT.

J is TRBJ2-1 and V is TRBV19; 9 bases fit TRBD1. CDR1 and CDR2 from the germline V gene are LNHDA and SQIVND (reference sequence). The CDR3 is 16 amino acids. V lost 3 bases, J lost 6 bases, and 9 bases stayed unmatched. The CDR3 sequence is CASSMGGGTGRNEQFF. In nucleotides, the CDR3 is TGTGCCAGTAGTATGGGGGGCGGGACAGGGCGCAATGAGCAGTTCTTC.

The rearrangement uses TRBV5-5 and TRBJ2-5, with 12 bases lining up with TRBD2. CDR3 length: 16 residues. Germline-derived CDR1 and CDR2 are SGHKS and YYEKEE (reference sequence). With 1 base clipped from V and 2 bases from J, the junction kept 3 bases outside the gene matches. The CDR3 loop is CASSLHLAGGQETQYF. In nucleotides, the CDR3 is TGTGCCAGCAGCTTGCACCTAGCGGGGGGGCAAGAGACCCAGTACTTC.

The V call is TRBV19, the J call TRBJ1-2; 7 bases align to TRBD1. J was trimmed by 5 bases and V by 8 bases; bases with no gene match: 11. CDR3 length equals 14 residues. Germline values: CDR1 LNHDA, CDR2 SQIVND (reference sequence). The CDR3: CASLTGTAFYGYTF. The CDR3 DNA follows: TGTGCCAGTCTCACCGGGACAGCTTTTTATGGCTACACCTTC.

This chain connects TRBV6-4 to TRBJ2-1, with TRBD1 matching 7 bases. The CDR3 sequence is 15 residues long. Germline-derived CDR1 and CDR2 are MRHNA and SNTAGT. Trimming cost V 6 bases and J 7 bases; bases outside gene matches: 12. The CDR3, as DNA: TGTGCCAGCAGACTAGACAGGGTTGGTAAAAATGAGCAGTTCTTC. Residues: CASRLDRVGKNEQFF.

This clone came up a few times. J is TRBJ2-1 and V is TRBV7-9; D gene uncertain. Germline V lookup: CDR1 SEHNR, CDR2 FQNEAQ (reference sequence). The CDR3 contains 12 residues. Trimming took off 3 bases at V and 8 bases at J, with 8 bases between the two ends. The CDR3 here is CASSFYVDEQFF. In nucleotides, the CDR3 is TGTGCCAGCAGCTTCTACGTCGATGAGCAGTTCTTC.

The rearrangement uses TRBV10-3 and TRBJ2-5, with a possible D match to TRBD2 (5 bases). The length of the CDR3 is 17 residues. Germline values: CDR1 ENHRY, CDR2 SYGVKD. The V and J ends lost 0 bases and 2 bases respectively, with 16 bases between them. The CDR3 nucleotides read TGTGCCATCAGTGAGTCTAAGACTACTCCACCTCAAGAGACCCAGTACTTC. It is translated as CAISESKTTPPQETQYF.

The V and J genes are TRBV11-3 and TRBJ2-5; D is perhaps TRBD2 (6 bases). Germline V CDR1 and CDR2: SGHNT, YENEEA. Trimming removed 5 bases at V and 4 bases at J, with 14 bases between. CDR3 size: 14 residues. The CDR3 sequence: CASSPWAGLETQYF. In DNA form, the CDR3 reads TGTGCCAGCAGCCCTTGGGCGGGGCTAGAGACCCAGTACTTC.

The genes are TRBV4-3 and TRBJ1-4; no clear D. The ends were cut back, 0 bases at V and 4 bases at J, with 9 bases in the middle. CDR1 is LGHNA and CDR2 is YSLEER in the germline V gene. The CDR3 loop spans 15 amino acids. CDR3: CASSQDGRVNEKLFF. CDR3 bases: TGCGCCAGCAGCCAAGATGGGCGGGTTAATGAAAAACTGTTTTTT.

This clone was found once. The CDR3 region is CASPRRGGNTGELFF. The CDR3 coding sequence is TGTGCCAGCCCACGCCGGGGGGGAAACACCGGGGAGCTGTTTTTT. The chain uses TRBV2 and TRBJ2-2; the match to TRBD2 covers 8 bases. Germline V gene data show CDR1 as SNHLY and CDR2 as FYNNEI. With V trimmed by 8 bases and J by 2 bases, 7 bases remained unmatched. CDR3 length equals 15 residues.

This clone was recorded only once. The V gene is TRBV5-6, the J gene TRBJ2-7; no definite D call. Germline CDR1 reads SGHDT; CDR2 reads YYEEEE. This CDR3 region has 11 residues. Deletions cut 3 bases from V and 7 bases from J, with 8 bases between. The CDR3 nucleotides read TGTGCCAGCAGCTCAACCCTAGAGCAGTACTTC. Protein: CASSSTLEQYF.

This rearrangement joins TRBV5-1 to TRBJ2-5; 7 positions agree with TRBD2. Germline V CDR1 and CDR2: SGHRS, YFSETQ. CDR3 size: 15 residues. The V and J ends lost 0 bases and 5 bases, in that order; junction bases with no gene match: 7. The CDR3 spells CASSLGSGVGETQYF. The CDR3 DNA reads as TGCGCCAGCAGCTTGGGAAGCGGGGTGGGGGAGACCCAGTACTTC.

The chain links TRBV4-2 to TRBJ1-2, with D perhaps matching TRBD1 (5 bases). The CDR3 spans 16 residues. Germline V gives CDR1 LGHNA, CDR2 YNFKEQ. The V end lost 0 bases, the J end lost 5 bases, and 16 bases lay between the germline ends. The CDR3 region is CASSQDAGILEYGYTF. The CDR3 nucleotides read TGTGCCAGCAGCCAAGATGCAGGGATCCTCGAGTATGGCTACACCTTC.

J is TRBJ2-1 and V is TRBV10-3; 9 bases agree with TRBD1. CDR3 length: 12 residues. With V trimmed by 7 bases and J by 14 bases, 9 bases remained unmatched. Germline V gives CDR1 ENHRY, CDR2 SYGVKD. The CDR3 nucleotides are TGTGCCATCAACGAACCGGGACAGGGTGAGTTCTTC. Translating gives CAINEPGQGEFF.

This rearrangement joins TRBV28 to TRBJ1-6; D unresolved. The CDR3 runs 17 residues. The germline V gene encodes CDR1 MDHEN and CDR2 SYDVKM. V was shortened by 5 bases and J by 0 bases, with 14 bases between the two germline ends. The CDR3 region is CASSPPRASSYNSPLHF. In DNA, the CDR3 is TGTGCCAGCAGTCCCCCGAGGGCGAGCTCCTATAATTCACCCCTCCACTTT.